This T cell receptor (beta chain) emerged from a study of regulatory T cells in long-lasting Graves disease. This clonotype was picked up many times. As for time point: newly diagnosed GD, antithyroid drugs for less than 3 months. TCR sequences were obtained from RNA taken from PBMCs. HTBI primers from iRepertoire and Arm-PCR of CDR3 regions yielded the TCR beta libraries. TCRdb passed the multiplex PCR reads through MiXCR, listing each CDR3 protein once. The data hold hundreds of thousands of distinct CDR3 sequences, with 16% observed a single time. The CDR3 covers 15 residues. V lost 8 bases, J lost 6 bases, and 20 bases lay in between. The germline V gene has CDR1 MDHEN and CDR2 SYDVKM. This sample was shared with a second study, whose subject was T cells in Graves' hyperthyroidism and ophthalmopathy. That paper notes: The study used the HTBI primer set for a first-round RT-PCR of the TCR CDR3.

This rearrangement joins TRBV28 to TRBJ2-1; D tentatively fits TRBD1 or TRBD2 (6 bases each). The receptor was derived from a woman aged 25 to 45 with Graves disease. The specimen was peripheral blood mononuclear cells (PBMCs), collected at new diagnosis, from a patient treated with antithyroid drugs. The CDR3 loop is CASPRWDEGGNEQFF. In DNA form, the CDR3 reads TGTGCCAGCCCCCGCTGGGACGAGGGGGGCAATGAGCAGTTCTTC.